The present TCR beta chain was sequenced within a study of vaccination and CD4 T cells after COVID-19. Study information: The convalescents comprised six males and four females, two of them Hispanic. Median time from COVID diagnosis to post-COVID sampling was over 85 days (35 to 161). Whole-study results and caveats: Convalescent patients' median share of reactive clones seen only post-vaccination was approximately 90%.

Cultured CD4+ T cell DNA underwent sequencing with the Oncomine TCR Beta short-read assay. Someone extracted genomic DNA from cultured CD4+ T cells. TCRdb itself ran the PCR reads through MiXCR, one entry per CDR3 protein. The sample has some 17,000 distinct CDR3 sequences, approximately 47% seen once. The treatment here: approximately nine-day PBMC culture with coronavirus spike peptide pools or control peptides (ViraFEST assay). CDR1 is SNHLY, CDR2 FYNNEI, per germline. The CDR3 spans 16 residues. The V end lost 5 bases, the J end lost 8 bases, and 22 bases lay between the germline ends. This clonotype was seen a few times. Its antigen is unidentified.

This specimen was CD4+ T cells from blood, cultured in vitro, taken before SARS-CoV-2 vaccination. The V gene is TRBV2, the J gene TRBJ2-1; D is perhaps TRBD2 (6 bases). The source is a human donor who received a COVID-19 vaccine. This CDR3 reads CASSPLTSLSAYEQFF. The CDR3 DNA is TGTGCCAGCAGTCCGCTGACTAGTCTCTCTGCGTATGAGCAGTTCTTC.